The clone carrying this T cell receptor (beta chain) has only one observation. The junction had 8 bases not matched to a gene; V was cut back by 6 bases and J by 3 bases. CDR3 size: 15 residues. The germline gives CDR1 SGHTA, CDR2 FQGTGA. The record originates from a study of blood T cell repertoires in COVID-19. The overall study: Whether acute or convalescent, the COVID-19 samples came from the United States, Italy and Spain.

The table came from immunoSEQ multiplex PCR; TCRdb's copy has only in-frame clones and leaves some out. The table lists 200,000 to 300,000 clones, roughly 77% of them singletons. This TCR derives from a woman older than 75 with acute or convalescent COVID-19. The sequencing input was peripheral blood. The V and J genes are TRBV7-3 and TRBJ2-1, with 7 positions matching TRBD2. CDR3 residues: CASSPGGVNYNEQFF. The CDR3 coding sequence is TGTGCCAGCAGTCCTGGGGGGGTTAACTACAATGAGCAGTTCTTC.